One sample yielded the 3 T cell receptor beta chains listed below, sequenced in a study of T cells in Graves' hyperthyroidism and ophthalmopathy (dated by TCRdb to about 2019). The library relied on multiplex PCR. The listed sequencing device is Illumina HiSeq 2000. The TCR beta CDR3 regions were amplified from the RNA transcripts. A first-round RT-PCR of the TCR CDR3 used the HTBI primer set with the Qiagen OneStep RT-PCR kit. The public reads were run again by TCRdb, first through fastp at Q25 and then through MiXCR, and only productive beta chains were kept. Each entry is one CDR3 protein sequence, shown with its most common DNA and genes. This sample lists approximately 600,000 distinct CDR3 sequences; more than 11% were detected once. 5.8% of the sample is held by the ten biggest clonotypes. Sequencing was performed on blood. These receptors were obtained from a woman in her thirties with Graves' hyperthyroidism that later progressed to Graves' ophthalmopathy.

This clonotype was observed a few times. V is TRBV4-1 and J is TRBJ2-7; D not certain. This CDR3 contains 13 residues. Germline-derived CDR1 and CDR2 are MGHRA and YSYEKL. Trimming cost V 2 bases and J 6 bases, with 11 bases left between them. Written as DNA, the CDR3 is TGCGCCAGCAGCCAAATCCCCGCGTCCGAGCAGTACTTC. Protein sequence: CASSQIPASEQYF.

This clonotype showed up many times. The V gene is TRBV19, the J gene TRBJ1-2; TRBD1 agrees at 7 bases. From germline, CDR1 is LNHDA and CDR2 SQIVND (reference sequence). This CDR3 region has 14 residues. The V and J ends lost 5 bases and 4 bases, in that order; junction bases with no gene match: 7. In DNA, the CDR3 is TGTGCCAGTAGTCCTCCGGGACAGCTCTATGGCTACACCTTC. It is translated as CASSPPGQLYGYTF.

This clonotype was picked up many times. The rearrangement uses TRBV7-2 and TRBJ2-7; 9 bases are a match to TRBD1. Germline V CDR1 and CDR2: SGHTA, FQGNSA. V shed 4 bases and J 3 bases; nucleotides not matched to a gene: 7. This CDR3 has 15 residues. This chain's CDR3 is CASSSGVGQGYEQYF. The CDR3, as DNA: TGTGCCAGCAGCTCGGGGGTGGGACAGGGCTACGAGCAGTACTTC.